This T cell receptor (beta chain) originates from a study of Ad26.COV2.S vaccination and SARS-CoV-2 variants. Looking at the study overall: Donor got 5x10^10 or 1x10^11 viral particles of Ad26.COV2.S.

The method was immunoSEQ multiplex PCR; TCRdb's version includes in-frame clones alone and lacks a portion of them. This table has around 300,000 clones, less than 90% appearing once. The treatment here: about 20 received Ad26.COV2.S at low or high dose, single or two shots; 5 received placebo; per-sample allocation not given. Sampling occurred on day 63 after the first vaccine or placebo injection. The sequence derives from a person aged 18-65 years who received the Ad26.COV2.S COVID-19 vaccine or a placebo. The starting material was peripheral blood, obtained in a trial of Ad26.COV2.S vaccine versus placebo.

CDR3 DNA sequence: TGTGCCAGCAGCTTAGGTATCGGGGCCAATGAGCAGTTCTTC. It yields the protein CASSLGIGANEQFF. This chain uses TRBV11-3 with TRBJ2-1; either TRBD1 or TRBD2 may supply D (5 bases each). V gave up 1 base and J gave up 6 bases, with 10 bases separating them. Germline values: CDR1 SGHNT, CDR2 YENEEA. This CDR3 region has 14 residues.